Below, 3 T cell receptor beta chains from the same sample are listed, as sequenced in a study of cytomegalovirus exposure and HLA in healthy donors. Clones were sequenced by immunoSEQ multiplex PCR, and TCRdb holds only the in-frame ones, with some missing. The sample holds about 260,000 clones, around 90% seen once. Sequenced material: PBMCs. The receptors shown here come from a woman in her 30s in good health and CMV-seronegative.

This sequence joins TRBV5-4 and TRBJ2-1; tentative D call: TRBD1 (6 bases). This CDR3 contains 12 residues. CDR1 and CDR2 from the germline V gene are SGHNT and YYREEE (reference sequence). The germline V and J ends were trimmed by 10 bases and 6 bases, with 14 bases remaining between them. The CDR3 nucleotides are TGTGCCTTAACAGGGCTGGGCAATGAGCAGTTCTTC. Its translation: CALTGLGNEQFF.

The V and J genes are TRBV5-4 and TRBJ2-1; D not certain. CDR1 is SGHNT and CDR2 is YYREEE in the germline V gene (reference sequence). V was shortened by 1 base and J by 6 bases, with 14 bases between the two germline ends. The CDR3 spans 15 residues. CDR3 sequence: CASSLSGVWSNEQFF. The CDR3 coding sequence is TGTGCCAGCAGCTTGTCTGGGGTTTGGTCCAATGAGCAGTTCTTC.

The chain couples TRBV10-3 to TRBJ2-7; no clear D gene. Trimming cost V 11 bases and J 0 bases, with 11 bases left between them. The CDR3 is made up of 12 amino acids. Per the germline V gene, CDR1 is ENHRY and CDR2 is SYGVKD. In nucleotides, the CDR3 is TGTGCCGTTCGAGAGAACTCCTACGAGCAGTACTTC. Amino acids: CAVRENSYEQYF.